This entry features one T cell receptor (beta chain) sequence. The antigen is undetermined. Using its own MiXCR run on the reads, TCRdb lists one record per CDR3 protein. The sample gives around 770,000 distinct CDR3 sequences, 25% to 35% of which show up once; about 12% is in the top ten. This record comes from a study of T cell repertoires in cytomegalovirus infection. Study-level information: The authors relied on CMV epitopes, both recently identified HLA-C-restricted and well-studied HLA-B-restricted. CMV infection together with matching HLA type was indicated by public TCR beta signatures. Study findings and constraints: The response measured ex vivo was dominated by TCR beta clonotypes (HLA-C-restricted and CMV-specific).

The ends were cut back, 2 bases at V and 7 bases at J, with 11 bases in the middle. Germline V gene sequence: CDR1 SNHLY, CDR2 FYNNEI. This CDR3 spans 13 amino acids. The sequence came from a human donor in good health (CMV status not recorded). Some clones in this sample may be carry-over from other donors' samples. The J gene is TRBJ1-1, the V gene TRBV2; D may be TRBD1 (5 bases). Material: cultured CD8+ T cells from PBMCs, obtained from culture after CMV antigen stimulation. CDR3 residues: CASSEPGRVEAFF. CDR3 nucleotides: TGTGCCAGCAGTGAACCCGGCAGGGTTGAAGCTTTCTTT.